This T cell receptor beta chain derives from a study of beta chain features in type 1 diabetes. Cell sorting via CD45RO/CCR7/CD25/CD127/CD95/CD27 was performed to obtain CD4+ naive, central memory, regulatory and stem cell-like memory cells. Expressed TCRB transcripts were sequenced because the isolated RNA had all been reverse transcribed beforehand. Using immunoSEQ multiplex PCR, the repertoire was profiled, and TCRdb retains in-frame clones only, with some absent. The sample shows 350,000 to 400,000 clones, around 16% of them seen only once. This CDR3 region has 12 residues. Findings and caveats of the study: Within patients, naive, central memory and Treg TCRB repertoires seemed more similar than within healthy donors.

This clone was picked up a small number of times. Its antigen remains unidentified. What was sequenced was naive CD4+ T cells from blood. The chain carries TRBV21-1 and TRBJ2-7; the D call of TRBD1 is as the table states it, not checked on the DNA. TRBV21-1 is given as a pseudogene. This TCR was recovered from a woman under 30 in good health. CDR3 DNA sequence: TGTGCCAGCAGCAAAGGGGGCGTACCGCAGTACTTC. Its protein product is CASSKGGVPQYF.